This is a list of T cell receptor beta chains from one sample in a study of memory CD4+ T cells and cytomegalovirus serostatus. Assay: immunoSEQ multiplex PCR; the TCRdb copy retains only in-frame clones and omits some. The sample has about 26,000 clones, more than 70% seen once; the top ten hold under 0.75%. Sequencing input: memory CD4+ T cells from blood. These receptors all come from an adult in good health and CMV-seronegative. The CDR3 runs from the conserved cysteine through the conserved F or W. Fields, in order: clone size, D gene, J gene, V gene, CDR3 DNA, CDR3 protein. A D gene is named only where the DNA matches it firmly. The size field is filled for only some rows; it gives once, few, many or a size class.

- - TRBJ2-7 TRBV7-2 TGTGCCAGCAGCTTAGGACAGCAACAGTACTTC CASSLGQQQYF
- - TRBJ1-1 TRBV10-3 TGTGCCATCAAGGCAGGGTCGGGCCAGCCTGAAGCTTTCTTT CAIKAGSGQPEAFF
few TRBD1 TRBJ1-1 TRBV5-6 TGTGCCAGCAGCTGGTGGGGGGACAGGGGGGGTCTTGGTGAAGCTTTCTTT CASSWWGDRGGLGEAFF
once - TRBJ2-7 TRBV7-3 TGTGCCAGCAGCCCCGACGGCTTCTACGAGCAGTACTTC CASSPDGFYEQYF
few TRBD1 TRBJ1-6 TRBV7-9 TGTGCCAGCAGCACAGGGGGCCTCACTTCACCCCTCCACTTT CASSTGGLTSPLHF
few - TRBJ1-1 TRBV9 TGTGCCAGCACCTTGGGCCCGGGTAAGAACACTGAAGCTTTCTTT CASTLGPGKNTEAFF
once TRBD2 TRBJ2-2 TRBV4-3 TGCGCCAGCAGCCAAGTAGCGGGGCCGGGTAACACCGGGGAGCTGTTTTTT CASSQVAGPGNTGELFF
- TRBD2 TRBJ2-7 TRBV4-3 TGCGCCAGCAGCCCGGGACTAGCGGGGCGGAGCTCCTACGAGCAGTACTTC CASSPGLAGRSSYEQYF
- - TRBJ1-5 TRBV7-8 TGTGCCAGCAGCTTAGTCAGCAATCAGCCCCAGCATTTT CASSLVSNQPQHF
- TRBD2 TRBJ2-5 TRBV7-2 TGTGCCAGCTGCCCCTGGGGCGGGGGGGGCTACCAAGAGACCCAGTACTTC CASCPWGGGGYQETQYF
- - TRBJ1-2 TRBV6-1 TGTGCCAGCAGTGAAGGTCCCTGGGGGTATGGCTACACCTTC CASSEGPWGYGYTF
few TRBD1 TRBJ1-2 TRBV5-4 TGTGCCAGCAGCTTCTCTCTGGACAGGGCTAACTATGGCTACACCTTC CASSFSLDRANYGYTF
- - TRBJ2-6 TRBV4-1 TGCGCCAGCAGCCAGTCCGGAAGGGTGGACGGGGCCAACGTCCTGACTTTC CASSQSGRVDGANVLTF
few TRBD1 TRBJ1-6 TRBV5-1 TGCGCCAGCAGCTCGGGGGGGACAGGGGGAAATTCACCCCTCCACTTT CASSSGGTGGNSPLHF
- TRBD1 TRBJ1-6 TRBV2 TGTGCCAGCTTCCTCGGACAGGTTCTTGATTCACCCCTCCACTTT CASFLGQVLDSPLHF
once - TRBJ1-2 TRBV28 TGTGCCAGCCGTCAACAAGGGGCTCAAGGCTACACCTTC CASRQQGAQGYTF
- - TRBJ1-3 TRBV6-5 TGTGCCAGCAGTTACTCGACTGGCTCTGGAAACACCATATATTTT CASSYSTGSGNTIYF
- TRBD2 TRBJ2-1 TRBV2 TGTGCCAGCAGTGATCCTAGCGGGGGGGCCTATGATGAGCAGTTCTTC CASSDPSGGAYDEQFF
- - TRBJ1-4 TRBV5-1 TGCGCCAGCAGCTCGACCAGGGCGACTAATGAAAAACTGTTTTTT CASSSTRATNEKLFF
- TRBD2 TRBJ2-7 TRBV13 TGTGCCAGCAGCTTACGGGGGGTGGGAGAGCAGTACTTC CASSLRGVGEQYF
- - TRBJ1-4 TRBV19 TGTGCCAGTAGTCTCGTCGGATCCAATGAAAAACTGTTTTTT CASSLVGSNEKLFF
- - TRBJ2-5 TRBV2 TGTGCCAGCAGTGGGGACCGCGTGGAGACCCAGTACTTC CASSGDRVETQYF
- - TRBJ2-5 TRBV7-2 TGTGCCAGCAGCTTCGGCTCGATTGGGGAGACCCAGTACTTC CASSFGSIGETQYF
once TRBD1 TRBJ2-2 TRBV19 TGTGCCAGTAGTCGAAAAGGGGACAGGACCACCGGGGAGCTGTTTTTT CASSRKGDRTTGELFF
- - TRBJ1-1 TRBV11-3 TGTGCCAGCAGCTTAGGGGGCGTGAACACTGAAGCTTTCTTT CASSLGGVNTEAFF